This TCR beta chain was retrieved from a study of cytomegalovirus exposure and HLA in healthy donors. J was trimmed by 5 bases and V by 2 bases; bases with no gene match: 7. Germline V gene data show CDR1 as MNHEY and CDR2 as SVGAGI. The CDR3 has 16 amino acids. The PCR employed 60 Vbeta primers together with 13 Jbeta primers. The protocol was immunoSEQ multiplex PCR, while the TCRdb copy is restricted to in-frame clones and leaves out a portion. The sample carries 120,000 or so clones, over 60% recorded once. The V call is TRBV6-5, the J call TRBJ2-2; TRBD2 matches 8 bases. The sample comprised PBMCs. The sequence derives from a woman aged 40 to 49 in good health and CMV-seropositive. Written as DNA, the CDR3 is TGTGCCAGCAGTTACCCTCGGGGGGGCGGAACCGGGGAGCTGTTTTTT. Protein: CASSYPRGGGTGELFF.